Listed below are T cell receptor beta chains from one sample, sequenced in a study of cytomegalovirus exposure and HLA in healthy donors. Libraries were prepared by immunoSEQ multiplex PCR; TCRdb keeps only in-frame clonotypes and omits some of them. The sample shows about 120,000 clones, around 74% of them seen only once. Sequencing was carried out using PBMCs. The origin of the receptors is a woman between 18 and 29 years old in good health and CMV-seronegative. The CDR3 runs from the conserved cysteine through the conserved F or W. The D gene is left open where the match is weak. Size tells how often a clone was seen (once, few, many) or the class of an expanded clone, and some rows leave it out.

D gene: -; J gene: TRBJ2-7; V gene: TRBV9; clone size: -; CDR3 protein: CASSVWDTPSYEQYF; CDR3 DNA: TGTGCCAGCAGCGTGTGGGACACCCCCTCCTACGAGCAGTACTTC
D gene: TRBD1; J gene: TRBJ2-7; V gene: TRBV7-9; clone size: few; CDR3 protein: CASSSPVRGPSSYEQYF; CDR3 DNA: TGTGCCAGCAGCTCCCCTGTCAGGGGGCCCAGCTCCTACGAGCAGTACTTC
D gene: TRBD1; J gene: TRBJ1-2; V gene: TRBV7-9; clone size: -; CDR3 protein: CASSEVTGTGGGYTF; CDR3 DNA: TGTGCCAGCAGCGAAGTTACCGGGACAGGGGGTGGCTACACCTTC
D gene: TRBD1; J gene: TRBJ1-5; V gene: TRBV28; clone size: -; CDR3 protein: CASSHRGRGQPQHF; CDR3 DNA: TGTGCCAGCAGTCACAGGGGGAGGGGTCAGCCCCAGCATTTT
D gene: -; J gene: TRBJ1-4; V gene: TRBV13; clone size: -; CDR3 protein: CASSFRGTGEEKLFF; CDR3 DNA: TGTGCCAGCAGCTTCCGTGGCACTGGAGAGGAAAAACTGTTTTTT
D gene: -; J gene: TRBJ2-3; V gene: TRBV9; clone size: -; CDR3 protein: CASSPIVGGATQYF; CDR3 DNA: TGTGCCAGCAGCCCTATTGTAGGGGGGGCGACGCAGTATTTT
D gene: -; J gene: TRBJ1-1; V gene: TRBV4-1; clone size: -; CDR3 protein: CASSQVWETEAFF; CDR3 DNA: TGCGCCAGCAGCCAAGTATGGGAGACTGAAGCTTTCTTT
D gene: -; J gene: TRBJ2-6; V gene: TRBV2; clone size: -; CDR3 protein: CASGQVPGANVLTF; CDR3 DNA: TGTGCCAGCGGCCAGGTCCCTGGGGCCAACGTCCTGACTTTC
D gene: -; J gene: TRBJ2-5; V gene: TRBV12-2; clone size: -; CDR3 protein: CASRLKFTRETQYF; CDR3 DNA: TGTGCAAGTCGCTTGAAGTTCACAAGAGAGACCCAGTACTTC
D gene: -; J gene: TRBJ1-5; V gene: TRBV28; clone size: -; CDR3 protein: CASSFEGRGPQHF; CDR3 DNA: TGTGCCAGCAGTTTTGAGGGGAGGGGGCCCCAGCATTTT
D gene: -; J gene: TRBJ2-2; V gene: TRBV6-4; clone size: -; CDR3 protein: CASSGQNTGELFF; CDR3 DNA: TGTGCCAGCAGTGGACAGAACACCGGGGAGCTGTTTTTT
D gene: -; J gene: TRBJ2-7; V gene: TRBV28; clone size: -; CDR3 protein: CASSLIGGGRYEQYF; CDR3 DNA: TGTGCCAGCAGTTTAATTGGGGGGGGCCGGTACGAGCAGTACTTC
D gene: TRBD1; J gene: TRBJ1-4; V gene: TRBV10-1; clone size: -; CDR3 protein: CASFAVPGQTSRGPNEKLFF; CDR3 DNA: TGCGCCAGCTTTGCCGTACCGGGACAGACTTCGAGGGGCCCTAATGAAAAACTGTTTTTT
D gene: TRBD1; J gene: TRBJ1-5; V gene: TRBV4-2; clone size: -; CDR3 protein: CASSQEAGQVNQPQHF; CDR3 DNA: TGTGCCAGCAGCCAAGAGGCCGGACAGGTCAATCAGCCCCAGCATTTT
D gene: TRBD1; J gene: TRBJ2-1; V gene: TRBV6-6; clone size: -; CDR3 protein: CASSPGQGPYNEQFF; CDR3 DNA: TGTGCCAGCAGCCCCGGACAGGGCCCCTACAATGAGCAGTTCTTC
D gene: -; J gene: TRBJ1-2; V gene: TRBV13; clone size: -; CDR3 protein: CASSPRTSGNYGYTF; CDR3 DNA: TGTGCCAGCAGCCCACGGACCAGCGGTAACTATGGCTACACCTTC
D gene: TRBD1; J gene: TRBJ1-1; V gene: TRBV11-2; clone size: -; CDR3 protein: CASTHDRGTEAFF; CDR3 DNA: TGTGCCAGCACCCACGACAGGGGTACTGAAGCTTTCTTT
D gene: -; J gene: TRBJ2-7; V gene: TRBV27; clone size: -; CDR3 protein: CASSLSMAGSYEQYF; CDR3 DNA: TGTGCCAGCAGTTTATCGATGGCAGGTTCCTACGAGCAGTACTTC
D gene: TRBD1; J gene: TRBJ1-2; V gene: TRBV6-6; clone size: -; CDR3 protein: CASSPDRRGYTF; CDR3 DNA: TGTGCCAGCAGTCCGGACAGGCGAGGCTACACCTTC
D gene: -; J gene: TRBJ1-1; V gene: TRBV5-1; clone size: -; CDR3 protein: CASSSNGGEYRSEAFF; CDR3 DNA: TGCGCCAGCAGCTCGAATGGGGGGGAATACCGGTCGGAAGCTTTCTTT
D gene: -; J gene: TRBJ2-1; V gene: TRBV9; clone size: -; CDR3 protein: CASSHQVGGLNEQFF; CDR3 DNA: TGTGCCAGCAGCCACCAAGTGGGGGGGCTGAATGAGCAGTTCTTC
D gene: TRBD1; J gene: TRBJ2-7; V gene: TRBV27; clone size: -; CDR3 protein: CASRTGVRYAASEQYF; CDR3 DNA: TGTGCCAGCAGGACAGGGGTTAGGTACGCGGCTAGCGAGCAGTACTTC
D gene: -; J gene: TRBJ2-6; V gene: TRBV4-1; clone size: -; CDR3 protein: CASSPGVGANVLTF; CDR3 DNA: TGCGCCAGCAGCCCAGGGGTCGGGGCCAACGTCCTGACTTTC
D gene: -; J gene: TRBJ1-1; V gene: TRBV19; clone size: -; CDR3 protein: CASTPMGAQGDTEAFF; CDR3 DNA: TGTGCCAGTACCCCAATGGGGGCTCAAGGGGACACTGAAGCTTTCTTT
D gene: TRBD2; J gene: TRBJ2-3; V gene: TRBV7-8; clone size: -; CDR3 protein: CASSSRAGGTDTQYF; CDR3 DNA: TGTGCCAGCAGCTCGAGAGCGGGGGGCACAGATACGCAGTATTTT
D gene: TRBD1; J gene: TRBJ2-4; V gene: TRBV6-5; clone size: -; CDR3 protein: CASSYQRTGGNIQYF; CDR3 DNA: TGTGCCAGCAGTTACCAGAGGACAGGGGGAAACATTCAGTACTTC
D gene: -; J gene: TRBJ1-1; V gene: TRBV7-2; clone size: -; CDR3 protein: CASSPERTVRLNTEAFF; CDR3 DNA: TGTGCCAGCAGCCCAGAGCGGACAGTTCGCTTGAACACTGAAGCTTTCTTT
D gene: -; J gene: TRBJ1-6; V gene: TRBV19; clone size: once; CDR3 protein: CASSTLPGGVSDSPLHF; CDR3 DNA: TGTGCCAGTAGTACCCTCCCGGGGGGGGTCTCGGATTCACCCCTCCACTTT
D gene: -; J gene: TRBJ2-2; V gene: TRBV5-6; clone size: -; CDR3 protein: CASSRGGVTGELFF; CDR3 DNA: TGTGCCAGCAGCCGGGGCGGGGTAACCGGGGAGCTGTTTTTT
D gene: -; J gene: TRBJ2-7; V gene: TRBV27; clone size: -; CDR3 protein: CASSLTGMGYEQYF; CDR3 DNA: TGTGCCAGCAGCCTCACAGGGATGGGCTACGAGCAGTACTTC
D gene: TRBD1; J gene: TRBJ2-3; V gene: TRBV7-2; clone size: -; CDR3 protein: CASSRRTGGTDTQYF; CDR3 DNA: TGTGCCAGCAGCCGTCGGACAGGGGGCACAGATACGCAGTATTTT
D gene: -; J gene: TRBJ1-1; V gene: TRBV28; clone size: -; CDR3 protein: CASSLGQLVSEAFF; CDR3 DNA: TGTGCCAGCAGTTTAGGGCAGTTGGTCTCTGAAGCTTTCTTT
D gene: TRBD1; J gene: TRBJ1-1; V gene: TRBV10-1; clone size: -; CDR3 protein: CASSPGQGARLGEAFF; CDR3 DNA: TGCGCCAGCAGCCCAGGGCAGGGGGCGCGTCTGGGTGAAGCTTTCTTT
D gene: TRBD1; J gene: TRBJ1-4; V gene: TRBV19; clone size: -; CDR3 protein: CASNTGVTNEKLFF; CDR3 DNA: TGTGCCAGCAATACAGGGGTAACTAATGAAAAACTGTTTTTT
D gene: TRBD1; J gene: TRBJ1-1; V gene: TRBV28; clone size: -; CDR3 protein: CASSLLWGQQGAIAGAFF; CDR3 DNA: TGTGCCAGCAGTTTATTATGGGGGCAACAGGGGGCGATTGCTGGAGCTTTCTTT
D gene: -; J gene: TRBJ2-3; V gene: TRBV7-6; clone size: -; CDR3 protein: CASSLGLTLDTQYF; CDR3 DNA: TGTGCCAGCAGCTTAGGTTTGACACTGGATACGCAGTATTTT
D gene: -; J gene: TRBJ1-1; V gene: TRBV6-1; clone size: -; CDR3 protein: CASSEAWEMAFF; CDR3 DNA: TGTGCCAGCAGTGAAGCTTGGGAGATGGCTTTCTTT
D gene: TRBD2; J gene: TRBJ2-7; V gene: TRBV5-5; clone size: few; CDR3 protein: CASRTPGGYEQYF; CDR3 DNA: TGTGCCAGCAGAACCCCGGGGGGGTACGAGCAGTACTTC
D gene: TRBD2; J gene: TRBJ2-3; V gene: TRBV7-2; clone size: -; CDR3 protein: CASSLAGGSDTQYF; CDR3 DNA: TGTGCCAGCAGCTTAGCGGGGGGGTCAGATACGCAGTATTTT
D gene: -; J gene: TRBJ2-3; V gene: TRBV9; clone size: -; CDR3 protein: CASSVGTAASTDTQYF; CDR3 DNA: TGTGCCAGCAGCGTAGGGACAGCCGCTAGCACAGATACGCAGTATTTT
D gene: -; J gene: TRBJ1-2; V gene: TRBV29-1; clone size: -; CDR3 protein: CSVPTGDHGYTF; CDR3 DNA: TGCAGCGTCCCCACAGGAGATCATGGCTACACCTTC
D gene: -; J gene: TRBJ2-3; V gene: TRBV25-1; clone size: -; CDR3 protein: CASSGQYTQYF; CDR3 DNA: TGTGCCAGCAGTGGACAATATACGCAGTATTTT
D gene: TRBD1; J gene: TRBJ2-3; V gene: TRBV18; clone size: -; CDR3 protein: CASSRDRSSTDTQYF; CDR3 DNA: TGTGCCAGCTCAAGGGACAGATCTAGCACAGATACGCAGTATTTT
D gene: -; J gene: TRBJ1-4; V gene: TRBV7-9; clone size: -; CDR3 protein: CASTPGGGEKLFF; CDR3 DNA: TGTGCCAGCACCCCCGGGGGGGGTGAAAAACTGTTTTTT
D gene: TRBD1; J gene: TRBJ1-2; V gene: TRBV15; clone size: -; CDR3 protein: CATSRVTGDNYGYTF; CDR3 DNA: TGTGCCACCAGCAGAGTAACAGGGGATAACTATGGCTACACCTTC
D gene: TRBD1; J gene: TRBJ1-1; V gene: TRBV2; clone size: -; CDR3 protein: CASSDGTGNTEAFF; CDR3 DNA: TGTGCCAGCAGTGATGGGACAGGAAACACTGAAGCTTTCTTT